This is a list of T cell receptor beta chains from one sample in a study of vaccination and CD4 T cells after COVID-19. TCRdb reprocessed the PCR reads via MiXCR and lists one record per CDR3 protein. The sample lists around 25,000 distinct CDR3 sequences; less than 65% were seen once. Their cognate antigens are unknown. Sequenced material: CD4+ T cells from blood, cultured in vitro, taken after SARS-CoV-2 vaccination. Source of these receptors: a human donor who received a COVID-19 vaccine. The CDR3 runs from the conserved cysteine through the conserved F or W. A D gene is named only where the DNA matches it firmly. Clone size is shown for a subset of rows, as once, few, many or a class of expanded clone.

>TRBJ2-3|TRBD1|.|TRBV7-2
CASSSGTGYTSTDTQYF
TGTGCCAGCAGCTCCGGGACAGGTTATACTAGCACAGATACGCAGTATTTT
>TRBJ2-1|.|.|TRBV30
CAWRQGFNNEQFF
TGTGCCTGGAGACAGGGTTTCAACAATGAGCAGTTCTTC
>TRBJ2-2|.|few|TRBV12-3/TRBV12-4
CASSSLSGELFF
TGTGCCAGCAGCTCCCTATCCGGGGAGCTGTTTTTT
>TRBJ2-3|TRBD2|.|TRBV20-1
CSATSSSGTQYF
TGCAGTGCTACCTCCTCTAGCGGCACGCAGTATTTT
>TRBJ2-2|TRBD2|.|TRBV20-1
CSARPGTSDSTGELFF
TGCAGTGCTAGGCCCGGGACTAGCGATAGCACCGGGGAGCTGTTTTTT
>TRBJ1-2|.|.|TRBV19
CASSNRDYGYTF
TGTGCCAGTAGTAACAGGGACTATGGCTACACCTTC
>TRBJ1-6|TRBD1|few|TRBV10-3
CANADRGNSPLHF
TGTGCCAACGCCGACAGGGGGAATTCACCCCTCCACTTT
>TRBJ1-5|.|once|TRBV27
CASRVTWDSNQPQHF
TGTGCCAGCAGGGTTACGTGGGATAGCAATCAGCCCCAGCATTTT
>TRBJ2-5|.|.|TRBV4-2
CASSQDRQGEGTQYF
TGTGCCAGCAGCCAAGATCGGCAGGGCGAAGGGACCCAGTACTTC
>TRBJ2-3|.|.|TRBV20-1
CSARGRRGLSTDTQYF
TGCAGTGCTAGGGGCCGGCGGGGCCTAAGCACAGATACGCAGTATTTT
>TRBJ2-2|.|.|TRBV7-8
CASSLGQVTGELFF
TGTGCCAGCAGCTTAGGACAGGTCACCGGGGAGCTGTTTTTT
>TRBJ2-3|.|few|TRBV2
CASRHGEGTDTQYF
TGTGCCAGCCGTCACGGGGAAGGCACAGATACGCAGTATTTT
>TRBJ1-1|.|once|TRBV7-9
CASSFIGSEAFF
TGTGCCAGCAGCTTTATAGGGTCTGAAGCTTTCTTT
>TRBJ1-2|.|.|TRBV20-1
CSARDQGLILGYTF
TGCAGTGCTAGAGATCAGGGGCTAATCCTTGGCTACACCTTC
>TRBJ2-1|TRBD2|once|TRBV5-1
CASSGGRRGYNEQFF
TGCGCCAGCAGCGGAGGCCGGCGGGGGTACAATGAGCAGTTCTTC
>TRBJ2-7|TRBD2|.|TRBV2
CASRLGTGGLEQYF
TGTGCCAGCAGGCTCGGGACGGGAGGCCTCGAGCAGTACTTC
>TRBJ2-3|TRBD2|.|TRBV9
CASSVAGLAGATDTQYF
TGTGCCAGCAGCGTAGCCGGACTAGCGGGGGCCACAGATACGCAGTATTTT
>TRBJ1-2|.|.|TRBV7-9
CASSIQGTYGYTF
TGTGCCAGCAGCATACAGGGTACCTATGGCTACACCTTC
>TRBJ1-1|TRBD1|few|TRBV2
CASSESRGLTAFF
TGTGCCAGCAGTGAAAGCAGGGGGCTCACGGCTTTCTTT
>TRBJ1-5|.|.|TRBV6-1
CASSEDSFVKGIGNQPQHF
TGTGCCAGCAGTGAAGACTCCTTTGTAAAGGGGATTGGCAATCAGCCCCAGCATTTT
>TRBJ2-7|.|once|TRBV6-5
CASSYSSGPPSNEQYF
TGTGCCAGCAGTTACTCCTCGGGCCCCCCTTCGAACGAGCAGTACTTC
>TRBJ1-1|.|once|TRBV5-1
CASSPRGANTEAFF
TGCGCCAGCAGCCCCCGGGGGGCGAACACTGAAGCTTTCTTT
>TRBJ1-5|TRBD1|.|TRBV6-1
CASRGTGIYSNQPQHF
TGTGCCAGCAGGGGGACAGGGATATATAGCAATCAGCCCCAGCATTTT
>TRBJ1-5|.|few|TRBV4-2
CASSQDEGNQPQHF
TGTGCCAGCAGCCAAGATGAGGGCAATCAGCCCCAGCATTTT
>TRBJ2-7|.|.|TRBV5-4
CASSLGGEGSYEQYF
TGTGCCAGCAGCTTGGGGGGAGAGGGTTCCTACGAGCAGTACTTC
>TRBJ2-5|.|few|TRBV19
CASSIRQGGETQYF
TGTGCCAGTAGTATTAGGCAGGGAGGAGAGACCCAGTACTTC
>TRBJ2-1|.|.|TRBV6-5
CASSYSLVNYNEQFF
TGTGCCAGCAGTTACTCTTTAGTGAATTACAATGAGCAGTTCTTC
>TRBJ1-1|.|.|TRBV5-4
CASSLQNMNTEAFF
TGTGCCAGCAGCTTGCAGAACATGAACACTGAAGCTTTCTTT
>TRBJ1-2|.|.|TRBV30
CAWSPWGKGGYTF
TGTGCCTGGAGCCCCTGGGGGAAAGGGGGCTACACCTTC
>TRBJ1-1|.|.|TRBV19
CASSIRGGPANTEAFF
TGTGCCAGTAGTATTCGGGGGGGCCCGGCCAACACTGAAGCTTTCTTT
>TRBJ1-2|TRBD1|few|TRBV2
CASKFRGPLNYGYTF
TGTGCCAGCAAATTCAGGGGGCCTTTAAACTATGGCTACACCTTC
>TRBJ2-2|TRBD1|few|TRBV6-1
CASNRGRNTGELFF
TGTGCCAGCAACAGGGGTCGGAACACCGGGGAGCTGTTTTTT
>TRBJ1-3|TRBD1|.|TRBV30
CAWTDRSSGNTIYF
TGTGCCTGGACGGACAGGAGCTCTGGAAACACCATATATTTT
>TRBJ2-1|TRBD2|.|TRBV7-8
CASSPLTSGGAFSSEQFF
TGTGCCAGCAGCCCGCTGACTAGCGGGGGGGCCTTTAGTAGTGAGCAGTTCTTC
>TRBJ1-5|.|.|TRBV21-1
CASSKVYQDGDQPQHF
TGTGCCAGCAGCAAAGTATATCAGGACGGAGATCAGCCCCAGCATTTT
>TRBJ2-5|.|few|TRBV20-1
CSAREGRLETQYF
TGCAGTGCTAGAGAGGGAAGGTTAGAGACCCAGTACTTC
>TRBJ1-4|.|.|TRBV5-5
CASSLAPGGGEKLFF
TGTGCCAGCAGCTTGGCCCCGGGAGGGGGTGAAAAACTGTTTTTT
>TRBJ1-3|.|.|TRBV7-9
CASSPQGPGNTIYF
TGTGCCAGCAGCCCCCAGGGGCCTGGAAACACCATATATTTT
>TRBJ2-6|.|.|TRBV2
CASTRRLSGANVLTF
TGTGCCAGCACCCGAAGGTTGTCTGGGGCCAACGTCCTGACTTTC
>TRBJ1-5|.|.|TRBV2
CASSELGAGQPQHF
TGTGCCAGCAGTGAATTGGGGGCTGGTCAGCCCCAGCATTTT
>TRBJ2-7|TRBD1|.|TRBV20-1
CSARGLGGFSYEQYF
TGCAGTGCTAGAGGGTTAGGGGGCTTCTCCTACGAGCAGTACTTC
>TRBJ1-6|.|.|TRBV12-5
CASGQTSPLHF
TGTGCTAGTGGCCAAACTTCACCCCTCCACTTT
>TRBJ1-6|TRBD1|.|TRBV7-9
CASSLAGTGFYSPLHF
TGTGCCAGCAGCTTAGCTGGGACAGGGTTTTATTCACCCCTCCACTTT
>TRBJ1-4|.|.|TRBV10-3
CAISRQAGEKLFF
TGTGCCATCAGTAGGCAGGCGGGCGAAAAACTGTTTTTT
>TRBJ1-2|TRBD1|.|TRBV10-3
CASGQGGYGYTF
TGTGCCAGCGGACAGGGAGGTTATGGCTACACCTTC
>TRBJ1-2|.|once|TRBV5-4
CASSPAGPVYVIGYGYTF
TGTGCCAGCAGCCCGGCGGGGCCGGTATACGTTATTGGGTATGGCTACACCTTC
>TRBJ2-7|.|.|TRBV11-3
CASSRAGQASYEQYF
TGTGCCAGCAGCCGAGCCGGACAAGCCTCCTACGAGCAGTACTTC
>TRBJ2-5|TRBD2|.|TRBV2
CASRTSGGQETQYF
TGTGCCAGCCGGACTAGCGGGGGACAAGAGACCCAGTACTTC
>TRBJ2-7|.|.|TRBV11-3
CASSHGPPLYEQYF
TGTGCCAGCAGTCACGGGCCACCACTATACGAGCAGTACTTC
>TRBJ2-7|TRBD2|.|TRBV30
CAWRRWGGPYEQYF
TGTGCCTGGAGGCGGTGGGGGGGTCCCTACGAGCAGTACTTC
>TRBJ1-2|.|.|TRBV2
CASSEMGSYGYTF
TGTGCCAGCAGTGAAATGGGGAGCTATGGCTACACCTTC
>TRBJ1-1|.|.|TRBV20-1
CSAAPDGTLNTEAFF
TGCAGTGCCGCCCCTGACGGGACACTGAACACTGAAGCTTTCTTT